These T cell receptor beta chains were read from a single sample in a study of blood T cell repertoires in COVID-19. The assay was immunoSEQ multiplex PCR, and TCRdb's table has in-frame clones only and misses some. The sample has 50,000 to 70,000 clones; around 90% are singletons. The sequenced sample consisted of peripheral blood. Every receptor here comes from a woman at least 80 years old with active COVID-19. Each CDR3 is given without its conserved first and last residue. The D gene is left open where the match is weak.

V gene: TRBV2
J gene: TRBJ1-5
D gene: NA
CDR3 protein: ASSQVPIEAQH

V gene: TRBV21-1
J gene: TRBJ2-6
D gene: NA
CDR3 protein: ASSKVWRPETGANVLT

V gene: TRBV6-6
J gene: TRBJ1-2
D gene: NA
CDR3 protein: ASSWPGGDQGYT

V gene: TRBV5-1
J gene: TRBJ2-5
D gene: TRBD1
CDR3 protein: ASSSTGTGQETQY

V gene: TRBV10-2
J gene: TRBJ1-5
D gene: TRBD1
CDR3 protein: ASTGQLSNQPQH

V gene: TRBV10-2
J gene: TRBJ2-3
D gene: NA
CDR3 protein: ASKSRAGRSTDTQY

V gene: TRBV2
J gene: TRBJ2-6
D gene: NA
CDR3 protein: ASSESGLTGANVLT

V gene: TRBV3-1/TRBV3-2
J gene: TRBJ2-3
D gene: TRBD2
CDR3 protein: ASSQDLTSGVGSADTQY

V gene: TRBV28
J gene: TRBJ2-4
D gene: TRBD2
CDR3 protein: ASTPGGAKNIQY

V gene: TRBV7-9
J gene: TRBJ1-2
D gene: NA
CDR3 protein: ASSSPGGGAVNYGYT

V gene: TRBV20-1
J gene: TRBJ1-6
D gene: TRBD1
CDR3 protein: SASHGQGVNSPLH

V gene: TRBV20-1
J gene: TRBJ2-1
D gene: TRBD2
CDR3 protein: SASGLAGEVEQF

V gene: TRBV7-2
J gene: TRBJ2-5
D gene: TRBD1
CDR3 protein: ASSSDRGSGETQY

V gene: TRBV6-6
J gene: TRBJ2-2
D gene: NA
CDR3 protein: ASSSQDTNTGELF

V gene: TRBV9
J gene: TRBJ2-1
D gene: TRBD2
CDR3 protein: ASSVLRGGNEQF

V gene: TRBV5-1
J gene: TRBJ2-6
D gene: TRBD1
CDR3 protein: ATRTGTLSGANVLT

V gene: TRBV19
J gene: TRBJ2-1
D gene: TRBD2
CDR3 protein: ASNAGRENEQF

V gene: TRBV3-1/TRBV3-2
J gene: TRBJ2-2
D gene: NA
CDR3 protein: ASSQDLSGGELF

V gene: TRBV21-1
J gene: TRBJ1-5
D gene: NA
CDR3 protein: ARPGTGGGNQPQH

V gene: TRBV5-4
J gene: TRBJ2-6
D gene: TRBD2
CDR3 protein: ASSPAGGGVLAGANVLT

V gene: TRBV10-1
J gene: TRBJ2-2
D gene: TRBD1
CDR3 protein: ASSQPRTGSRANTGELF

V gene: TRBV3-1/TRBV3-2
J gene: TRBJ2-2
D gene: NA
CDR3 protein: ASTHGEDFTGELF

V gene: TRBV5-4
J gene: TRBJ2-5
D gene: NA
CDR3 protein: ASSTQQQETQY

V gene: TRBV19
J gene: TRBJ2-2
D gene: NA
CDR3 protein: ASSISISDGELF

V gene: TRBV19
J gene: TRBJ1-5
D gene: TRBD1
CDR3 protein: ASSNNRGGQPQH

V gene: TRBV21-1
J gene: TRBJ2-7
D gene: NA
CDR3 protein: ASSKERGGSSYEQY

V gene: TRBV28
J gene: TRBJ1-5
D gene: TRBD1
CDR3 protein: ASRPGGTVVTPSPQH

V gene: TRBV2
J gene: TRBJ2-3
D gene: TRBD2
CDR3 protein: ASSVRDEAGEREDTQY

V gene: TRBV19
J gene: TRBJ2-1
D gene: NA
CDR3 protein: ASRALGELNYNEQF

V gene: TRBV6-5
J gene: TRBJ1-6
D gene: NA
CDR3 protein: ASRDTGSRSPLH

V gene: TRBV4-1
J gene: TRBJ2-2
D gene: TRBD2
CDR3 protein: ASSQEGLAGNTGELF

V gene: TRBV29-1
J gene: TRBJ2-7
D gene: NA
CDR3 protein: SVLAESYEQY

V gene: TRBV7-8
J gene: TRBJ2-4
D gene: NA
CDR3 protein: ASSLGRDPGNIQY

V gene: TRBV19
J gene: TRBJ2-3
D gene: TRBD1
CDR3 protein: ASSIARGTGGDTQY

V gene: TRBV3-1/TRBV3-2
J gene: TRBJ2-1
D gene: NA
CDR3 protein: ASSQVWRGFLEQF

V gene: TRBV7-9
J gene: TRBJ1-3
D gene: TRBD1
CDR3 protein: ASSSTGAGNTIY

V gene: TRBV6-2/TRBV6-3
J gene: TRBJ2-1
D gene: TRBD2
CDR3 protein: ASSLTRGGLNNEQF

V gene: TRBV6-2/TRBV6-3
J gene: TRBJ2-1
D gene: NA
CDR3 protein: ASSGSSYEQF

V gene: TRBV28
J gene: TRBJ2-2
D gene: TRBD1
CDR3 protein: ASSFPTGANTGELF

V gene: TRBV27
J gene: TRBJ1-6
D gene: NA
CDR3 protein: ASRDLNNSPLH

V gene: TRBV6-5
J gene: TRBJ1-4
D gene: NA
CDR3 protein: ASREDFNEKLF

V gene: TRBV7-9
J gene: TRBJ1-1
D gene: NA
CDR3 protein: ASSLEGGTEAF

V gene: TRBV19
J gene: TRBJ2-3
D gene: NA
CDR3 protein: ASTRGATDTQY

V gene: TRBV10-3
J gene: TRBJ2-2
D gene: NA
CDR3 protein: AISESYGGTGELF

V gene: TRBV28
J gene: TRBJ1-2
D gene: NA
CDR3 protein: ASSPPGKGYGYT

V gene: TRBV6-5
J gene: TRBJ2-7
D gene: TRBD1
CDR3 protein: ASSYGTGAYEQY

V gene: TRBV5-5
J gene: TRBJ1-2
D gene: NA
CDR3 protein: ASSLLADRAIYGYT

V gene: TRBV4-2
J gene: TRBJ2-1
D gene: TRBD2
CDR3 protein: ASSQEWRGTSGSGSYNEQF

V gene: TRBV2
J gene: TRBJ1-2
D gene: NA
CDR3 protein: ASSGSQQGNGYT

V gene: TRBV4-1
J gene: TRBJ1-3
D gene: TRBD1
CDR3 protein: ASSPTGVGNTIY

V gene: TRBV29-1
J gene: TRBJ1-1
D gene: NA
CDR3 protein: SVVGENTEAF